Listed below are T cell receptor beta chains from one sample, sequenced in a study of beta chain features in type 1 diabetes. Libraries were prepared by immunoSEQ multiplex PCR; TCRdb keeps only in-frame clonotypes and omits some of them. Seen here are fewer than 900,000 clones, under 20% observed once, and the top ten hold 0.023%. The specimen sequenced was naive CD4+ T cells from blood. These receptors all come from a woman aged 18-35 years in good health. CDR3s include the opening cysteine and the closing phenylalanine or tryptophan. A D gene is named only where the DNA matches it firmly. Clone size is given for some rows only: seen once, a few or many times, or a class if the clone is expanded.

abundance: -; j_gene: TRBJ2-7; d_gene: TRBD2; v_gene: TRBV10-1; len: 14; CDR3aa: CASKTSGTYYEQYF; CDR3nt: TGCGCCAGCAAAACTAGCGGGACCTATTACGAGCAGTACTTC
abundance: -; j_gene: TRBJ2-7; d_gene: TRBD1; v_gene: TRBV18; len: 17; CDR3aa: CASSPFSGTAYSYEQYF; CDR3nt: TGTGCCAGCTCACCATTTTCAGGGACAGCCTACTCCTACGAGCAGTACTTC
abundance: few; j_gene: TRBJ2-7; d_gene: -; v_gene: TRBV7-2; len: 15; CDR3aa: CASSLHPGPNYEQYF; CDR3nt: TGTGCCAGCAGCTTACATCCGGGACCCAACTACGAGCAGTACTTC
abundance: -; j_gene: TRBJ2-7; d_gene: TRBD1; v_gene: TRBV29-1; len: 14; CDR3aa: CSVGQGGSSYEQYF; CDR3nt: TGCAGCGTGGGACAGGGGGGTTCCTCCTACGAGCAGTACTTC
abundance: -; j_gene: TRBJ2-7; d_gene: -; v_gene: TRBV7-9; len: 15; CDR3aa: CASSFRALSVDEQYF; CDR3nt: TGTGCCAGCAGCTTCAGGGCGTTGTCGGTGGACGAGCAGTACTTC
abundance: -; j_gene: TRBJ1-5; d_gene: -; v_gene: TRBV6-6; len: 13; CDR3aa: CASTDVSNQPQHF; CDR3nt: TGTGCCAGCACCGATGTCAGCAATCAGCCCCAGCATTTT
abundance: -; j_gene: TRBJ2-5; d_gene: TRBD2; v_gene: TRBV15; len: 13; CDR3aa: CATSSGGSETQYF; CDR3nt: TGTGCCACCAGCAGTGGCGGGAGTGAGACCCAGTACTTC
abundance: few; j_gene: TRBJ2-7; d_gene: TRBD1; v_gene: TRBV6-5; len: 14; CDR3aa: CASSRQGASYEQYF; CDR3nt: TGTGCCAGCAGTCGACAGGGCGCCTCCTACGAGCAGTACTTC
abundance: few; j_gene: TRBJ1-3; d_gene: -; v_gene: TRBV20-1; len: 11; CDR3aa: CSARAGNTIYF; CDR3nt: TGCAGTGCCCGGGCCGGAAACACCATATATTTT
abundance: -; j_gene: TRBJ2-5; d_gene: TRBD1; v_gene: TRBV25-1; len: 15; CDR3aa: CASSKGQAVVETQYF; CDR3nt: TGTGCCAGCAGTAAAGGACAGGCGGTGGTAGAGACCCAGTACTTC
abundance: -; j_gene: TRBJ1-1; d_gene: -; v_gene: TRBV6-6; len: 12; CDR3aa: CASCKVNGEAFF; CDR3nt: TGTGCCAGCTGTAAGGTAAACGGTGAAGCTTTCTTT